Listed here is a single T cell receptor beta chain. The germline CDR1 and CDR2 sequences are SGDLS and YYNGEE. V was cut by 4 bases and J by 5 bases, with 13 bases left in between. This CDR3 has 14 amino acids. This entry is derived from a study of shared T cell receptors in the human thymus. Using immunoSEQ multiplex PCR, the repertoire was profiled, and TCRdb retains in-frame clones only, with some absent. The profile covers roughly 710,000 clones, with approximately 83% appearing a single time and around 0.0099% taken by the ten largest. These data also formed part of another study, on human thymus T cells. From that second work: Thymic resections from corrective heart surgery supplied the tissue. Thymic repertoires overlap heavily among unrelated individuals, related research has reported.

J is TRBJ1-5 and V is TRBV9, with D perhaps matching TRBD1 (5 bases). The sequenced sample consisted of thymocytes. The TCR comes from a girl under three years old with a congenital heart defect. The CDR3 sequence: CASSPRWGDQPQHF. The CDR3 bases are TGTGCCAGCAGCCCCCGGTGGGGGGATCAGCCCCAGCATTTT.